This T cell receptor beta chain stems from a study of post-analysis software for immune sequencing data. Trimming took 4 bases from V and 0 from J, leaving 7 bases between them. Germline V gives CDR1 MDHEN, CDR2 SYDVKM. The CDR3 has 14 residues. Findings of the study overall: In patients, TRBV5-6, TRBV5-1 and TRBV20-1 belonged to roughly five TRBV segments found more frequently than in controls.

Researchers reported that TCR beta cDNA libraries carried unique molecular identifiers. TCRdb reprocessed the PCR reads via MiXCR and lists one record per CDR3 protein. The sample consists of 750,000 to 900,000 distinct CDR3 sequences, under 60% of them appearing once. As regards this clonotype: The antigen is not known.

The receptor's source is a girl aged 10 to 17 with multiple sclerosis. The material sequenced was blood. The chain employs TRBV28 and TRBJ1-3; no clear D. The CDR3 loop is CASSWEISGNTIYF. CDR3 DNA: TGTGCCAGCAGTTGGGAAATCTCTGGAAACACCATATATTTT.